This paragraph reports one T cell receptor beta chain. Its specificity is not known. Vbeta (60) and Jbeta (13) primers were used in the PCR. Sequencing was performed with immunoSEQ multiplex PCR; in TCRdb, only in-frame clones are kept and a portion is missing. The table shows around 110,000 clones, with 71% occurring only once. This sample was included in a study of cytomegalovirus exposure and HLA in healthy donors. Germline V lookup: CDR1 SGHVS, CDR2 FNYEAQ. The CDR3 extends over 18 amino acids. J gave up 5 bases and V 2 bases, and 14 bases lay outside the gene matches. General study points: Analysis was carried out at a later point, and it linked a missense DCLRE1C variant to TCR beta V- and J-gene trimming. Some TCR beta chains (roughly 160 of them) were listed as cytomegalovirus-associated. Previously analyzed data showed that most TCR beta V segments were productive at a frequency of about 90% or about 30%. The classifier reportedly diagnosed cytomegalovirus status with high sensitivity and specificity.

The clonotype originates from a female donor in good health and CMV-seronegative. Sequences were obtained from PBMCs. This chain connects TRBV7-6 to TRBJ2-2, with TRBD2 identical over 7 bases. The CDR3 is CASSLWRKTSRKTGELFF. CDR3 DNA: TGTGCCAGCAGCTTATGGCGGAAGACTAGCAGGAAGACCGGGGAGCTGTTTTTT.